Listed below are T cell receptor beta chains from one sample, sequenced in a study of early T cells in non-severe SARS-CoV-2 infection. Using its own MiXCR run on the 5' RACE reads, TCRdb lists one record per CDR3 protein. The sample contains 100,000 to 140,000 distinct CDR3 sequences, around 10% of which appear only once. The sample comprised whole blood. Receptor source: an adult who was a healthcare worker with PCR-confirmed SARS-CoV-2 infection or an uninfected control (not recorded which). Both conserved end residues are part of each CDR3. D genes are given only for firm matches. Expanded clones get a size class; other rows say once, few or many, or leave the size out.

abundance | j_gene | d_gene | v_gene | CDR3nt | CDR3aa
. | TRBJ2-7 | TRBD1 | TRBV6-2/TRBV6-3 | TGTGCCAGCAGTCCCACCCGGACAGGGGCGGCCTACGAGCAGTACTTC | CASSPTRTGAAYEQYF
many | TRBJ2-2 | TRBD1 | TRBV9 | TGTGCCAGCAGCCTCAGACAGGGGGGTCTAATACCGCTGTTTTTT | CASSLRQGGLIPLFF
many | TRBJ2-2 | TRBD1 | TRBV3-1 | TGTGCCAGCAGCCGACAGGGCTCCGGGGAGCTGTTTTTT | CASSRQGSGELFF
. | TRBJ2-5 | . | TRBV5-4 | TGTGCCAGCAGCTTGTTCGGCCGACTTCAAGAGACCCAGTACTTC | CASSLFGRLQETQYF
many | TRBJ2-6 | . | TRBV12-3/TRBV12-4 | TGTGCCAGCAGTCCCACCGGGTCCCACTCTGGGGCCAACGTCCTGACTTTC | CASSPTGSHSGANVLTF
. | TRBJ1-1 | . | TRBV7-2 | TGTGCCAGCCTCCTGTCGGGCCAGCTGATGAACACTGAAGCTTTCTTT | CASLLSGQLMNTEAFF
. | TRBJ2-1 | TRBD2 | TRBV20-1 | TGCAGTGCCTCTCGGACTAGCGGGAGGAGGGAGCAGTTCTTC | CSASRTSGRREQFF
many | TRBJ1-4 | TRBD1 | TRBV2 | TGTGCCAGCAGAGAGCGGGGGGGGACAGAGGAAAAACTGTTTTTT | CASRERGGTEEKLFF
few | TRBJ2-1 | . | TRBV7-3 | TGTGCCAGCAGCTTAAGACCAGGACTGGTCAAGTTCTTC | CASSLRPGLVKFF
few | TRBJ1-1 | TRBD1 | TRBV6-5 | TGTGCCAGCAGCCGACAGGGCTTGAACACTGAAGCTTTCTTT | CASSRQGLNTEAFF
many | TRBJ2-1 | . | TRBV12-3/TRBV12-4 | TGTGCCAGCAGTTTAGGGGTAGGGGTCCACAATGAGCAGTTCTTC | CASSLGVGVHNEQFF
. | TRBJ2-1 | . | TRBV7-3 | TGTGCCAGCAGCCCCGGCGGGTCTAGCTCCTACAATGAGCAGTTCTTC | CASSPGGSSSYNEQFF
few | TRBJ1-6 | . | TRBV20-1 | TGCAGTGCTAGATTCGTGGCAGGAAATAATTCACCCCTCCACTTT | CSARFVAGNNSPLHF
many | TRBJ2-1 | . | TRBV20-1 | TGCAGTGCTCCCGTGGACAACTACAATGAGCAGTTCTTC | CSAPVDNYNEQFF
. | TRBJ2-1 | TRBD1 | TRBV4-3 | TGCGCCAGCAGCCAAGAGCTCACCAGGGGGCGCCTAATGGGGCAGTTCTTC | CASSQELTRGRLMGQFF
many | TRBJ2-1 | TRBD2 | TRBV5-1 | TGCGCCAGCAGCTTGCAGGTGTCTAGCGGGAGGGCCGAGGTGTTCTTC | CASSLQVSSGRAEVFF
few | TRBJ1-1 | . | TRBV28 | TGTGCCAGCAGTTTATCTTCCTCGTTCATGAACACTGAAGCTTTCTTT | CASSLSSSFMNTEAFF
few | TRBJ2-1 | TRBD2 | TRBV20-1 | TGCAGTGCTACCTCGGGGGTGGTAGCGGGAGAGCCCGGATTCTTC | CSATSGVVAGEPGFF
many | TRBJ1-2 | . | TRBV29-1 | TGCAGCGTTTGGGACTATGGCTACACCTTC | CSVWDYGYTF
few | TRBJ2-5 | . | TRBV20-1 | TGCAGTGCCCCCGAAAGTGGGACCCAGTACTTC | CSAPESGTQYF
many | TRBJ2-3 | . | TRBV6-6 | TGTGCCAGCAGCCGTGTCTCCACAGATACGCAGTATTTT | CASSRVSTDTQYF
many | TRBJ2-3 | . | TRBV2 | TGTGCCAGCAGTAAAGAGCACCGGGGGAACGAATATTTT | CASSKEHRGNEYF
many | TRBJ1-2 | . | TRBV30 | TGTGCCTGGAGGGCCGACGAGGAAAATGGCTACACCTTC | CAWRADEENGYTF
many | TRBJ2-1 | TRBD2 | TRBV27 | TGTGCCAGCAGTGCCAGACTAGCGGGCTATGAGCAGTTCTTC | CASSARLAGYEQFF
. | TRBJ2-7 | . | TRBV19 | TGTGCCAGTAGTATGTCCCGGGCCGTCTACGAGCAGTACTTC | CASSMSRAVYEQYF
many | TRBJ2-3 | . | TRBV30 | TGTGCCTGGAGTGTTCTTGCGGATACGCAGTATTTT | CAWSVLADTQYF